Only one count was recorded for the clone carrying this T cell receptor beta chain. What it binds is not known. The CDR3 is 13 amino acids. From germline, CDR1 is SQVTM and CDR2 ANQGSEA. The V and J ends lost 6 bases and 4 bases respectively, with 13 bases between them. This sample is drawn from a study of T cells after posttransplantation cyclophosphamide. Study results and limitations: Blood and skin or GI T cell repertoires showed limited TRB overlap. TRB clonality was highly associated with recipient CMV seropositivity and reactivation. Donor-recipient repertoire similarity was low at 1-2 months, rising over year one.

Treatment was busulfan-fludarabine conditioning, a marrow graft, and cyclophosphamide on days +3 and +4. TCRdb's table, derived via immunoSEQ multiplex PCR, lists solely in-frame clones and lacks some. Found here are tens of thousands of clones, 85% to 90% of them singletons; the top ten hold around 10%. The source material was PBMCs, sampled after allogeneic stem cell transplant with posttransplant cyclophosphamide. The chain has TRBV29-1 and TRBJ1-3; no clear D. The source of this sequence is a female patient in her thirties or forties who received an allogeneic stem cell transplant from an unrelated donor, was CMV-positive, and had no GVHD. T cells may partly derive from the graft donor. As DNA, the CDR3 is TGCAGCGTACACGGACTCCGGGGAAACACCATATATTTT. Translation gives CSVHGLRGNTIYF.